Listed here are 5 T cell receptor beta chains from one sample, sequenced in a study of T cells after yellow fever vaccination. TCRdb reprocessed the 5' RACE reads via MiXCR and lists one record per CDR3 protein. The sample records 500,000 to 650,000 distinct CDR3 sequences, 9% to 15% being singletons. The sample in question was PBMCs, obtained on the day of the yellow fever booster vaccination. The receptors shown here come from a young man who received the YFV17D yellow fever vaccine.

This clonotype showed up just a few times. The rearrangement joins TRBV7-9 to TRBJ1-4; TRBD1 might be the D (5 bases). Germline V gene lookup returns CDR1 SEHNR and CDR2 FQNEAQ (reference sequence). V was cut by 0 bases and J by 8 bases, with 13 bases left in between. The CDR3 is 15 amino acids. CDR3 loop: CASSLAPGTEEKLFF. CDR3 nucleotide sequence: TGTGCCAGCAGCTTAGCTCCCGGGACTGAGGAAAAACTGTTTTTT.

The table lists this clonotype with a few counts. The chain links TRBV7-2 to TRBJ2-5, with D perhaps matching TRBD2 (6 bases). There are 12 residues in the CDR3. Trimming stripped 4 bases from V and 7 bases from J, with 10 bases between. The germline V gene encodes CDR1 SGHTA and CDR2 FQGNSA. The CDR3 protein is CASSSNGGTQYF. The CDR3 DNA reads TGTGCCAGCAGCTCCAACGGGGGGACCCAGTACTTC.

The rearrangement links TRBV28 to TRBJ2-4, with D unresolved. Deletions cut 3 bases from V and 3 bases from J, with 6 bases between. Germline CDR1 reads MDHEN; CDR2 reads SYDVKM. The CDR3 sequence is 13 residues long. CDR3 nucleotide sequence: TGTGCCAGCAGTTTTCTTGGCAAAAACATTCAGTACTTC. Translation gives CASSFLGKNIQYF.

The genes are TRBV4-3 and TRBJ2-1; 11 nucleotides line up with TRBD1. The germline V gene has CDR1 LGHNA and CDR2 YSLEER. There are 12 residues in the CDR3. Losses at the gene ends were 5 bases for V and 12 bases for J; bases not matched to a gene: 3. DNA for the CDR3: TGCGCCAGCAGCAAGGACAGGGGGCGGCAGTTCTTC. Translated, it gives CASSKDRGRQFF.

The chain recombines TRBV5-1 with TRBJ2-7; TRBD1 is a possible D gene (6 bases). The CDR3 has 11 residues. V was pared by 3 bases and J by 7 bases, with 8 bases between. CDR1 SGHRS and CDR2 YFSETQ come from the germline V gene. The CDR3 region has the DNA TGCGCCAGCAGCTCAACAGGGGAGCAGTACTTC. It translates to CASSSTGEQYF.